These T cell receptor beta chains were read from a single sample in a study of T cell responses to AZD1222 COVID-19 vaccine. Sequenced by immunoSEQ multiplex PCR; TCRdb stores in-frame clones only, minus some. Of about 210,000 clones in the sample, roughly 94% were seen once. Specimen: peripheral blood, collected 28 days after the second dose of the MenACWY control vaccine. The receptor source for this set is an adult who received the MenACWY meningococcal vaccine as a control. The CDR3 runs from the conserved cysteine through the conserved F or W. D genes are given only for firm matches. Part of the rows lack a size; the others show once, few, many or a class for expanded clones.

- TRBJ1-1 TRBV28 - TGTGCCAGCAGTTGGGGAGTCACTGAAGCTTTCTTT CASSWGVTEAFF
TRBD2 TRBJ2-1 TRBV19 - TGTGCCAGTAGTATACTTGGTCCAGCGGGGGCGATCAATGAGCAGTTCTTC CASSILGPAGAINEQFF
TRBD2 TRBJ2-3 TRBV7-3 - TGTGCCAGCAGCTCCCCCGGGACTAGAAGCACAGATACGCAGTATTTT CASSSPGTRSTDTQYF
TRBD2 TRBJ2-7 TRBV7-8 - TGTGCCAGCAGCCTCAGCGGGAGTTCCTACGAGCAGTACTTC CASSLSGSSYEQYF
TRBD1 TRBJ1-2 TRBV6-5 - TGTGCCAGCAGTCGTGCATCGGGACAGCTCTATGGCTACACCTTC CASSRASGQLYGYTF
TRBD1 TRBJ1-2 TRBV29-1 - TGCAGCGTTGAAGCGGGCAGGGGGTTTTATACCTTC CSVEAGRGFYTF
- TRBJ1-3 TRBV14 few TGTGCCAGCAGCCAAGGAGGGACTCACTCTGGAAACACCATATATTTT CASSQGGTHSGNTIYF
- TRBJ2-7 TRBV28 - TGTGCCAGCAGTTTATCGGGCTCAGGGGCCTACGAGCAGTACTTC CASSLSGSGAYEQYF
- TRBJ1-4 TRBV4-1 once TGCGCCAGCAGCCGGGACCGGGAAACTATGTTTTTT CASSRDRETMFF
- TRBJ1-5 TRBV5-5 - TGTGCCAGCAGCTTGGGGGGTGGCCAGCCCCAGCATTTT CASSLGGGQPQHF
- TRBJ1-1 TRBV4-1 - TGCGCCAGCAGCCAACATACCCCGCGGAACACTGAAGCTTTCTTT CASSQHTPRNTEAFF
TRBD2 TRBJ2-1 TRBV28 - TGTGCCAGCAGTTCCGGGACTAGCGGGTACAATGAGCAGTTCTTC CASSSGTSGYNEQFF
- TRBJ2-2 TRBV6-1 - TGTGCCAGCAGTGAGTTGGGCTTAAGGACCGGGGAGCTGTTTTTT CASSELGLRTGELFF
- TRBJ1-2 TRBV7-2 - TGTGCCAGCAGCTTAGGGCAGGGGCTTAACTATGGCTACACCTTC CASSLGQGLNYGYTF
- TRBJ1-2 TRBV6-5 - TGTGCCAGCAGTACCGGGAGCCTCTATGGCTACACCTTC CASSTGSLYGYTF
- TRBJ1-5 TRBV30 - TGTGCCTGGGGAGATATCAATCAGCCCCAGCATTTT CAWGDINQPQHF
- TRBJ1-2 TRBV30 - TGTGCCTCCACCCCCCGGTCGGGCGGTTATGGCTACACCTTC CASTPRSGGYGYTF
TRBD2 TRBJ2-7 TRBV27 - TGTGCCAGCAGGGGACTAGCGGGAGTCCCCTACGAGCAGTACTTC CASRGLAGVPYEQYF
TRBD2 TRBJ2-3 TRBV6-6 - TGTGCCAGCAGCCGACTAGCGGGCCCTCTGGAGGATACGCAGTATTTT CASSRLAGPLEDTQYF
- TRBJ1-1 TRBV12-3/TRBV12-4 - TGTGCCAGCTCTCTTTGGAACACTGAAGCTTTCTTT CASSLWNTEAFF
- TRBJ2-1 TRBV25-1 - TGTGCCAGCACCGCGGCCAGCGGCTACAATGAGCAGTTCTTC CASTAASGYNEQFF
- TRBJ2-3 TRBV4-2 - TGTGCCAGCAGCCAAGATAAACACCCAAGTACGCAGTATTTT CASSQDKHPSTQYF
TRBD1 TRBJ2-1 TRBV4-2 - TGTGCCAGCAGCCATACCAAGGGACAGGGGCTGATCCCTGAGGAATACAATGAGCAGTTCTTC CASSHTKGQGLIPEEYNEQFF
TRBD1 TRBJ1-5 TRBV5-8 - TGTGCCAGCAGCTTGTACAGGGGTAATCAGCCCCAGCATTTT CASSLYRGNQPQHF
- TRBJ1-1 TRBV6-6 - TGTGCCGTTACCGGCCAGGTCATGAACACTGAAGCTTTCTTT CAVTGQVMNTEAFF
- TRBJ1-1 TRBV27 - TGTGCCAGCAGTTTAGGGGCCAATTTTGAAGCTTTCTTT CASSLGANFEAFF
- TRBJ2-2 TRBV28 - TGTGCCAGCAGTGTTCTATCCGGGGTGAACACCGGGGAGCTGTTTTTT CASSVLSGVNTGELFF
- TRBJ2-3 TRBV28 once TGTGCCAGCGAGGGGTCCAGCACAGATACGCAGTATTTT CASEGSSTDTQYF
- TRBJ1-1 TRBV18 - TGTGCCAGCTCACTACAAGGTGAGAACACTGAAGCTTTCTTT CASSLQGENTEAFF